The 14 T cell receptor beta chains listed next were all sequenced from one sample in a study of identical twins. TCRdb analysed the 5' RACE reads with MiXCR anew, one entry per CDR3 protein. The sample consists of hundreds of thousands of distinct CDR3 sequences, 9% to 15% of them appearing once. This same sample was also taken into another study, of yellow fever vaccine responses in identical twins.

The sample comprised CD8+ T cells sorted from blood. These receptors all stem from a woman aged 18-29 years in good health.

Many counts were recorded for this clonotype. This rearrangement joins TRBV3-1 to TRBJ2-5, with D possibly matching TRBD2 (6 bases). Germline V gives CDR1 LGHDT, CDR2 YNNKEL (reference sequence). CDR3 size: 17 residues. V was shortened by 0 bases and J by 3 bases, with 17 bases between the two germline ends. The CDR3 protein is CASSQEVRRLVEETQYF. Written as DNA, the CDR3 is TGTGCCAGCAGCCAAGAGGTTCGTCGACTAGTGGAAGAGACCCAGTACTTC.

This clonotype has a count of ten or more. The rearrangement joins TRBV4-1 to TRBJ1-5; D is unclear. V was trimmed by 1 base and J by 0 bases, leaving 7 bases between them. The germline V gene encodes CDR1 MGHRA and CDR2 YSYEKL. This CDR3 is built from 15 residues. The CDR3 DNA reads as TGCGCCAGCAGCCAAGGAGAACTTAGCAATCAGCCCCAGCATTTT. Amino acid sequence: CASSQGELSNQPQHF.

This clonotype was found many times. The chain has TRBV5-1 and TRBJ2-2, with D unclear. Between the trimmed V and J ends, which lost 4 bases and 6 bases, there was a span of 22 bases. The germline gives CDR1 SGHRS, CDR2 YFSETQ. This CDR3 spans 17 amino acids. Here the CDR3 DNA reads TGCGCCAGCAGCCAAACCCAAAGTATATGGGTCGCCGGGGAGCTGTTTTTT. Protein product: CASSQTQSIWVAGELFF.

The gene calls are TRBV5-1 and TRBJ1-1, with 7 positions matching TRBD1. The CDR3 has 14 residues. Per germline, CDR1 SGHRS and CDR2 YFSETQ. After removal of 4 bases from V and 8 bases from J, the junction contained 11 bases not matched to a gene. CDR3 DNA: TGCGCCAGCAGCCCGACAGGGAAGAATTGGGAAGCTTTCTTT. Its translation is CASSPTGKNWEAFF.

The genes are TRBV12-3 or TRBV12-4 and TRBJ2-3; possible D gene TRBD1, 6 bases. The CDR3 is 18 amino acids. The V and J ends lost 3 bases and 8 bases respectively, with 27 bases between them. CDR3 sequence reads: CASSFSSPPPNRDGTQYF. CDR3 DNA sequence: TGTGCCAGCAGTTTTTCTAGTCCCCCCCCCAACAGGGATGGTACGCAGTATTTT.

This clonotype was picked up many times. The CDR3 loop is CASRPSWERGDTEAFF. Written as DNA, the CDR3 is TGTGCCAGCAGACCTTCCTGGGAGAGGGGGGACACTGAAGCTTTCTTT. This sequence joins TRBV6-2 or TRBV6-3 and TRBJ1-1, with TRBD1 as a possible D gene (6 bases). Deletions cut 6 bases from V and 3 bases from J, with 20 bases between. In germline, CDR1 is MNHEY, CDR2 SVGEGT. The CDR3 runs 16 residues.

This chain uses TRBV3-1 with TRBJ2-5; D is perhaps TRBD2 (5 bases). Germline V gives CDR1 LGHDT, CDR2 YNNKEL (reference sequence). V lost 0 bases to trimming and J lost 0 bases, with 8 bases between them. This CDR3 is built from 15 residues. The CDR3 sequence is CASSQETTDQETQYF. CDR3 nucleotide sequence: TGTGCCAGCAGCCAAGAGACTACAGACCAAGAGACCCAGTACTTC.

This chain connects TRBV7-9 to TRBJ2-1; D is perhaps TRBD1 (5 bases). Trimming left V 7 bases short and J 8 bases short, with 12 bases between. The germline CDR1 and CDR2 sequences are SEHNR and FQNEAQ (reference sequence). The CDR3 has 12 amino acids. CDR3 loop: CASTESQDEQFF. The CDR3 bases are TGTGCCAGCACTGAATCACAGGATGAGCAGTTCTTC.

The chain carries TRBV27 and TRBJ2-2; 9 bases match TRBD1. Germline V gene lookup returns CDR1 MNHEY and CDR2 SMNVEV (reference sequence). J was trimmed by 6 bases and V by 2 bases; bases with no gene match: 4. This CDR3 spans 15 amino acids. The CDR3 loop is CASSLGDRVSGELFF. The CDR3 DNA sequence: TGTGCCAGCAGTTTAGGGGACAGGGTCTCCGGGGAGCTGTTTTTT.

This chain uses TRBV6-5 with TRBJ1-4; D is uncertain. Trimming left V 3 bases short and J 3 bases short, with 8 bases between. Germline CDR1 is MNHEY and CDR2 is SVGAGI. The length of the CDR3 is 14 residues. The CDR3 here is CASSYSTANEKLFF. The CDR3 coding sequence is TGTGCCAGCAGTTATTCCACAGCTAATGAAAAACTGTTTTTT.

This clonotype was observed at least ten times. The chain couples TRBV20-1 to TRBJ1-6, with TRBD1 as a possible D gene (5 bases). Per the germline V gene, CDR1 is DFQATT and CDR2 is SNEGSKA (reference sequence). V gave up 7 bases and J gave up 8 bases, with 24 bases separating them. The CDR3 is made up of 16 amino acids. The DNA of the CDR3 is TGCAGTGACCGTAGCACGTACGGGGGATTTGATTCACCCCTCCACTTT. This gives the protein CSDRSTYGGFDSPLHF.

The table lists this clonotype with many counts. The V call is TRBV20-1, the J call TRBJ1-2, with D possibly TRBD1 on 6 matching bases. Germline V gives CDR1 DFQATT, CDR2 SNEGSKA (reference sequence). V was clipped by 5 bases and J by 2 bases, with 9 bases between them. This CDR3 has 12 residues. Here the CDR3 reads CSASDRNYGYTF. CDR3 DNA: TGCAGTGCTTCGGACAGAAACTATGGCTACACCTTC.

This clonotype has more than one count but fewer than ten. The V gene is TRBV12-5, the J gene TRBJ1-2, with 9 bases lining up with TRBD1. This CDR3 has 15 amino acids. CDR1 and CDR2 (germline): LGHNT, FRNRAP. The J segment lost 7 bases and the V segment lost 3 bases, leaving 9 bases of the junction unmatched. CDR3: CASGLGTGPRGGYTF. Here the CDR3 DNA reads TGTGCTAGTGGTTTAGGGACAGGGCCTAGGGGTGGCTACACCTTC.

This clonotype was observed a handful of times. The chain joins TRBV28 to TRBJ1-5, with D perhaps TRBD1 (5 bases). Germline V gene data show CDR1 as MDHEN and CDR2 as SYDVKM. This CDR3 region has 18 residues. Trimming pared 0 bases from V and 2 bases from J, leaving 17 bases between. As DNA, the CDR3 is TGTGCCAGCAGTTTATGGGAGGTGGCAACGGGGGGCAATCAGCCCCAGCATTTT. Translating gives CASSLWEVATGGNQPQHF. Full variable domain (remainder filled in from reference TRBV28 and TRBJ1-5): DVKVTQSSRYLVKRTGEKVFLECVQDMDHENMFWYRQDPGLGLRLIYFSYDVKMKEKGDIPEGYSVSREKKERFSLILESASTNQTSMYLCASSLWEVATGGNQPQHFGDGTRLSIL.